This T cell receptor beta chain was sequenced in a study of blood T cell repertoires in COVID-19. Study as a whole: COVID-19 samples from acute and convalescent phases originated in the United States, Italy and Spain. The analysed material was cDNA or gDNA that came from T cells, B-cell-depleted T cells, or PBMCs.

CDR1 and CDR2 from the germline V gene are MDHEN and SYDVKM. The CDR3 has 14 amino acids. Trimming took 3 bases from V and 4 from J, leaving 12 bases between them. Authors' data handling: The assay estimated nucleated cells by amplifying reference gene primers. Here immunoSEQ multiplex PCR was the method, and the copy in TCRdb shows in-frame clones only, minus some. That table supplies the V and J calls and clone size; D and trimming were determined from the DNA. The sample has around 68,000 clones; more than 65% are singletons. Sequencing used peripheral blood. V usage is TRBV28 and J usage is TRBJ1-2; weak D call: TRBD1 (6 bases). The clonotype was recovered from a woman aged 50 to 65 with acute or convalescent COVID-19. As DNA, the CDR3 is TGTGCCAGCAGTTTCCCGCGGGGGGCCTATGGCTACACCTTC. This sequence encodes CASSFPRGAYGYTF.